This T cell receptor beta chain is from a study of siplizumab effects on memory and regulatory T cells. The CDR3 totals 15 residues. J was trimmed by 2 bases and V by 5 bases; bases with no gene match: 5. CDR1 and CDR2 (germline): MNHNY, SVGAGI (reference sequence). Profiling relied on immunoSEQ multiplex PCR, and the TCRdb table lists in-frame clones only, not all of them. The data contain approximately 84,000 clones, approximately 95% of them singletons. This clone was detected only once. The specimen sequenced was CD8+ T cells sorted from blood. This sequence originates from a human donor in good health. J is TRBJ2-3 and V is TRBV6-6; 9 nucleotides agree with TRBD1. Here the CDR3 DNA reads TGTGCCAGCAGTATCGGACAGGGGACCACAGATACGCAGTATTTT. Protein sequence: CASSIGQGTTDTQYF.